The present T cell receptor (beta chain) was sequenced within a study of radiotherapy plus CTLA-4 blockade in lung cancer. Clones were read by immunoSEQ multiplex PCR, and TCRdb kept only the in-frame ones, dropping some. The sample has fewer than 100,000 clones; roughly four fifths are singletons. Concerning this clone itself: Antigen: not known.

General study results and limits: Radiotherapy was combined with ipilimumab, and tumor-derived TCR clones then expanded in blood.

This specimen was peripheral blood, taken from a patient treated with radiotherapy plus ipilimumab. The sequence was obtained from a human donor with non-small cell lung cancer who had stable disease on radiotherapy plus ipilimumab.

CDR3 DNA sequence: TGCAGTGCTAGAGATCGAGAGACCCAGTACTTC. Its protein is CSARDRETQYF. The rearrangement joins TRBV20-1 to TRBJ2-5; no clear D gene. This CDR3 spans 11 amino acids. The germline CDR1 and CDR2 sequences are DFQATT and SNEGSKA (reference sequence). Trimming took 0 bases from V and 4 from J, leaving 3 bases between them.